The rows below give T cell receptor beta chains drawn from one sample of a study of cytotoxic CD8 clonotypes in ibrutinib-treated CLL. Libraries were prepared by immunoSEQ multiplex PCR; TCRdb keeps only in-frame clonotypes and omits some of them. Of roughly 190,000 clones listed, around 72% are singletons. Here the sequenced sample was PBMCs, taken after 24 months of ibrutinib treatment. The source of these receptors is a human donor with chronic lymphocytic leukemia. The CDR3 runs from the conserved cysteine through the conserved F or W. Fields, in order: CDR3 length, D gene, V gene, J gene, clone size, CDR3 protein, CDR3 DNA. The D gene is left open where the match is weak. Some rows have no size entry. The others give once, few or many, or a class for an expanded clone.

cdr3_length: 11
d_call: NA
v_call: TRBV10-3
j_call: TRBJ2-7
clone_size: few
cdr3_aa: CALSEGFEQYF
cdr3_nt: TGTGCCCTCAGTGAGGGCTTCGAGCAGTACTTC

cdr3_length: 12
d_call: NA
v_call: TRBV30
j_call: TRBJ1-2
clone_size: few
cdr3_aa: CAWNTPGAGEDF
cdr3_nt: TGTGCCTGGAATACGCCCGGGGCAGGGGAAGACTTC

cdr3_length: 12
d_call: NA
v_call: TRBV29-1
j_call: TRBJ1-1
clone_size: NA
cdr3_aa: CSVEKANTEAFF
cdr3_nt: TGCAGCGTTGAAAAGGCGAACACTGAAGCTTTCTTT

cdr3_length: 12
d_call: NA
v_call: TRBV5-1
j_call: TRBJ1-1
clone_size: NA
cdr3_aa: CASSFGYTEAFF
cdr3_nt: TGCGCCAGCAGCTTCGGGTATACTGAAGCTTTCTTT

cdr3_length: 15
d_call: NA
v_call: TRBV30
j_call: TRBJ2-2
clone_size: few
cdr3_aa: CAWNGRKTNTGELFF
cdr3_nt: TGTGCCTGGAATGGGCGGAAGACGAACACCGGGGAGCTGTTTTTT

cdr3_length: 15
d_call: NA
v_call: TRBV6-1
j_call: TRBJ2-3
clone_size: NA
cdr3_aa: CASNLYSRSTDTQYF
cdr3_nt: TGTGCCAGCAACCTATACAGCCGGAGCACAGATACGCAGTATTTT

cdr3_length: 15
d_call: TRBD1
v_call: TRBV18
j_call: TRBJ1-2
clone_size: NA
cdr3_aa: CASSPTGQSAVGYTF
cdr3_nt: TGTGCCAGCTCACCGACGGGACAGAGTGCGGTTGGCTACACCTTC

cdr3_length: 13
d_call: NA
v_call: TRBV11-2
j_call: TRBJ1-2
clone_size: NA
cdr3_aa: CASSLTGHHGYTF
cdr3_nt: TGTGCCAGCAGCTTAACAGGGCACCATGGCTACACCTTC

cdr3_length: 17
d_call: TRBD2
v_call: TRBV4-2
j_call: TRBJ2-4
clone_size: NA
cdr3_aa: CASSQSAGTSGSDIQYF
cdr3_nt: TGTGCCAGCAGCCAAAGTGCCGGGACTAGCGGGAGCGACATTCAGTACTTC

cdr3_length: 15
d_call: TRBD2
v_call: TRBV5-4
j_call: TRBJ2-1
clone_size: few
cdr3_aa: CASSSPTSLDSAQFF
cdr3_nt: TGTGCCAGCAGCTCTCCGACTAGCTTGGATTCTGCGCAGTTCTTC

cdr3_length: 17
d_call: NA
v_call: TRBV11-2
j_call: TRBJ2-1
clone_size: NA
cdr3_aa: CASSLESRASLRIEQFF
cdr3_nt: TGTGCCAGCAGCTTAGAGTCGCGGGCATCGCTGCGCATTGAGCAGTTCTTC

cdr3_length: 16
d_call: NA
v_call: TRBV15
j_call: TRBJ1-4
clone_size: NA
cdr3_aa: CATSRDRQRGFEKLFF
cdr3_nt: TGTGCCACCAGCAGAGATAGGCAGCGCGGGTTTGAAAAACTGTTTTTT

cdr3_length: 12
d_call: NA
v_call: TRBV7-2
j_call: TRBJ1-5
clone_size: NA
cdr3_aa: CASSLDNQPQHF
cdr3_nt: TGTGCCAGCAGCCTGGATAATCAGCCCCAGCATTTT

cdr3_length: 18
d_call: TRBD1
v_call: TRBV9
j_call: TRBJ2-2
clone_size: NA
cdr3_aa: CASSVGTGPGVRTGELFF
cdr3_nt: TGTGCCAGCAGCGTAGGGACAGGGCCGGGAGTACGGACCGGGGAGCTGTTTTTT

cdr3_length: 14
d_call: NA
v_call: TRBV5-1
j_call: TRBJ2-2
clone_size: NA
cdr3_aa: CASKRHTNTGELFF
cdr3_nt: TGCGCCAGCAAGAGACATACGAACACCGGGGAGCTGTTTTTT

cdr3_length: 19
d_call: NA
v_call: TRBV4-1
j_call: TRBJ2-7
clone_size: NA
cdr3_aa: CASSQDVGSKGTSSYEQYF
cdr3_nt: TGCGCCAGCAGCCAAGATGTAGGTTCTAAGGGGACAAGCTCCTACGAGCAGTACTTC

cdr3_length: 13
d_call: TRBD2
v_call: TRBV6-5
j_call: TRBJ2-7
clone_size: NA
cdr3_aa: CASSLAGVYEQYF
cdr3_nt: TGTGCCAGCAGTTTAGCGGGAGTGTACGAGCAGTACTTC

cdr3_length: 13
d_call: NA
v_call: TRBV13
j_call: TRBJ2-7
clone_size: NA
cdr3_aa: CASSPGSAYEQYF
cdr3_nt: TGTGCCAGCAGCCCGGGAAGCGCCTACGAGCAGTACTTC

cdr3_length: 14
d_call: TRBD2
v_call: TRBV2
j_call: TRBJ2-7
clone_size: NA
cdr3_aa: CASSGTSGRYEQYF
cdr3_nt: TGTGCCAGCAGCGGGACTAGCGGGAGGTACGAGCAGTACTTC

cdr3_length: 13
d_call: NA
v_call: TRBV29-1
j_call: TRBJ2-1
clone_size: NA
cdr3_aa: CSVYGGTYNEQFF
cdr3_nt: TGCAGCGTTTACGGCGGGACCTACAATGAGCAGTTCTTC

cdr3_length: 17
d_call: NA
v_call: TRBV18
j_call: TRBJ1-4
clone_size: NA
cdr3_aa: CASSPSTSGLTNEKLFF
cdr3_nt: TGTGCCAGCTCACCATCGACTTCAGGTCTAACTAATGAAAAACTGTTTTTT

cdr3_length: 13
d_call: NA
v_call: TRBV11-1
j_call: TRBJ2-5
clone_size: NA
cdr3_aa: CASSYRVQETQYF
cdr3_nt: TGTGCCAGCAGCTACCGGGTCCAAGAGACCCAGTACTTC

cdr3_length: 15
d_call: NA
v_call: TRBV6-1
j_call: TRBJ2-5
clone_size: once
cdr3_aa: CASRDTGTPQETQYF
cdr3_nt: TGTGCCAGCAGGGATACCGGGACGCCGCAAGAGACCCAGTACTTC

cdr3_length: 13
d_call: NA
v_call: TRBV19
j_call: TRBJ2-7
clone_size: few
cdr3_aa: CASVHPDSYEQYF
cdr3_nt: TGTGCCAGTGTACACCCGGACTCCTACGAGCAGTACTTC

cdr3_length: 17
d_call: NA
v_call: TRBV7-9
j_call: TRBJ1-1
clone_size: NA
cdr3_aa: CASSLGPPLGENTEAFF
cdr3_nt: TGTGCCAGCAGCTTAGGGCCCCCTTTAGGGGAGAACACTGAAGCTTTCTTT

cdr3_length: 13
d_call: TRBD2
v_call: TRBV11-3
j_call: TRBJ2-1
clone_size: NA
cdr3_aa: CASRPSGGNEQFF
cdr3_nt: TGTGCCAGCAGGCCTAGCGGGGGGAATGAGCAGTTCTTC

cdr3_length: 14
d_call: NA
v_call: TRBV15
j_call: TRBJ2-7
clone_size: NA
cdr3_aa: CATSRAGAAYEQYF
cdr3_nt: TGTGCCACCAGCAGAGCAGGGGCCGCCTACGAGCAGTACTTC

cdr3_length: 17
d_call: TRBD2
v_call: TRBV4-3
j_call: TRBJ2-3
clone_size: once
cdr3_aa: CASSQVAGVFLTDTQYF
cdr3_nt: TGCGCCAGCAGCCAAGTAGCGGGAGTATTTTTGACAGATACGCAGTATTTT

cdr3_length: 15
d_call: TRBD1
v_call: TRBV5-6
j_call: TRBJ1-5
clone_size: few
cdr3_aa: CASSSGTGFGQPQHF
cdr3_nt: TGTGCCAGCAGCTCAGGGACAGGGTTTGGTCAGCCCCAGCATTTT

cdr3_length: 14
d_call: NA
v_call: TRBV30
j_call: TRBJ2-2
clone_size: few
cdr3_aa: CASNKGRPTGELFF
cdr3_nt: TGTGCCTCAAACAAGGGACGGCCAACCGGGGAGCTGTTTTTT

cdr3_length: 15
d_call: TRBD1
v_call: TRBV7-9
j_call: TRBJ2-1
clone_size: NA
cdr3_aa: CASSPQDRPKGEQFF
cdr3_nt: TGTGCCAGCAGCCCTCAGGACAGGCCCAAGGGTGAGCAGTTCTTC

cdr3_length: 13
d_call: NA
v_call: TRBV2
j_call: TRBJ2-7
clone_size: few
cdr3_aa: CASSDRELAEQYF
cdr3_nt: TGTGCCAGCAGTGATAGGGAACTAGCCGAGCAGTACTTC

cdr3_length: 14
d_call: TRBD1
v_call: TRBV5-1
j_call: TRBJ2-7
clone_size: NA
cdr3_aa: CASSRDRGRYEQYF
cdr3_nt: TGCGCCAGCAGCAGGGACAGGGGGAGATACGAGCAGTACTTC

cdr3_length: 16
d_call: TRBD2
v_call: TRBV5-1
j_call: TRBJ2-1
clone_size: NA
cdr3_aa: CASSGTSGRLYNEQFF
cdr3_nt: TGCGCCAGCAGCGGGACTAGCGGGAGGTTATACAATGAGCAGTTCTTC

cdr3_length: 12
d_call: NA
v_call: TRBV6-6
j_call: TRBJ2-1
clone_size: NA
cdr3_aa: CASSTVPYEQFF
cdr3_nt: TGTGCCAGCAGTACCGTTCCTTACGAGCAGTTCTTC

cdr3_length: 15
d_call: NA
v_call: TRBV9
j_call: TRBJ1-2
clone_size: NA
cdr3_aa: CASSPGGSGAYGYTF
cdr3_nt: TGTGCCAGCAGCCCCGGAGGTTCGGGGGCATATGGCTACACCTTC

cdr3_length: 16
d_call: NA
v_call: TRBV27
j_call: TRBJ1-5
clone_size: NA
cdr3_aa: CASSLGTGTSNQPQHF
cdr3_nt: TGTGCCAGCAGTTTAGGTACAGGGACTAGCAATCAGCCCCAGCATTTT

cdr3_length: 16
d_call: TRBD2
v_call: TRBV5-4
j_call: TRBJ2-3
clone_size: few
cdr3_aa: CASRTRTSGRADTQYF
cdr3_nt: TGTGCCAGCAGGACCCGGACTAGCGGGAGGGCCGATACGCAGTATTTT

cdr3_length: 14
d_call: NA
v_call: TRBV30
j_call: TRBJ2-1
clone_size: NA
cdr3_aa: CAWRRLAIRDEQFF
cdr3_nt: TGTGCCTGGAGACGGCTAGCGATTAGGGATGAGCAGTTCTTC

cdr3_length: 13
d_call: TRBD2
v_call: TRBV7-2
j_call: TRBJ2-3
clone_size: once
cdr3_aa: CASSALAGDVLYF
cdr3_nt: TGTGCCAGCAGCGCGCTAGCGGGAGATGTGTTGTATTTT

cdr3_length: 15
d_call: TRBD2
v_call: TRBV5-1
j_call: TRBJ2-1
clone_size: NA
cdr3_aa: CASSLTSGSNSEQFF
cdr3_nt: TGCGCCAGCAGCTTGACTAGCGGGAGTAACAGCGAGCAGTTCTTC

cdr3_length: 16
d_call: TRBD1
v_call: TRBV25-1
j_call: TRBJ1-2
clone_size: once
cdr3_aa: CASSRRQGWSFYGYTF
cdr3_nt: TGTGCCAGCAGTCGAAGACAGGGCTGGTCGTTCTATGGCTACACCTTC

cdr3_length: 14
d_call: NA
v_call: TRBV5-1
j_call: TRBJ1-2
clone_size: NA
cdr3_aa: CASSLTLSSYGYTF
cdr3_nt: TGCGCCAGCAGCTTGACCCTGTCGAGCTATGGCTACACCTTC

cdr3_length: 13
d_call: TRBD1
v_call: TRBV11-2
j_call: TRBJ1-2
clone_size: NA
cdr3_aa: CASSRTGEYGYTF
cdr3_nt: TGTGCCAGCAGCCGGACAGGGGAGTATGGCTACACCTTC

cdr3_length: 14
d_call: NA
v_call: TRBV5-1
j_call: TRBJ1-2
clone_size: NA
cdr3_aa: CASSLRGQSYGYTF
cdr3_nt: TGCGCCAGCAGCTTGCGGGGGCAAAGCTATGGCTACACCTTC